This T cell receptor beta chain comes out of a study of shared clonotypes between healthy human individuals. Clones were read by immunoSEQ multiplex PCR, and TCRdb kept only the in-frame ones, dropping some. The sample includes roughly 500,000 clones, around 80% of them seen just once. The TCR comes from a middle-aged woman in good health. Some clones in this sample may be carry-over from other donors' samples. The sample consisted of PBMCs.

CDR3 sequence (DNA): TGCGCCAGCAGCTTGGAAGGAACTAGCGGGACCGAGCAGTACTTC. Encoded protein: CASSLEGTSGTEQYF. The rearrangement uses TRBV5-1 and TRBJ2-7; 10 positions match TRBD2. Germline-derived CDR1 and CDR2 are SGHRS and YFSETQ. This CDR3 is 15 amino acids long. Losses at the gene ends were 0 bases for V and 6 bases for J; bases not matched to a gene: 6.